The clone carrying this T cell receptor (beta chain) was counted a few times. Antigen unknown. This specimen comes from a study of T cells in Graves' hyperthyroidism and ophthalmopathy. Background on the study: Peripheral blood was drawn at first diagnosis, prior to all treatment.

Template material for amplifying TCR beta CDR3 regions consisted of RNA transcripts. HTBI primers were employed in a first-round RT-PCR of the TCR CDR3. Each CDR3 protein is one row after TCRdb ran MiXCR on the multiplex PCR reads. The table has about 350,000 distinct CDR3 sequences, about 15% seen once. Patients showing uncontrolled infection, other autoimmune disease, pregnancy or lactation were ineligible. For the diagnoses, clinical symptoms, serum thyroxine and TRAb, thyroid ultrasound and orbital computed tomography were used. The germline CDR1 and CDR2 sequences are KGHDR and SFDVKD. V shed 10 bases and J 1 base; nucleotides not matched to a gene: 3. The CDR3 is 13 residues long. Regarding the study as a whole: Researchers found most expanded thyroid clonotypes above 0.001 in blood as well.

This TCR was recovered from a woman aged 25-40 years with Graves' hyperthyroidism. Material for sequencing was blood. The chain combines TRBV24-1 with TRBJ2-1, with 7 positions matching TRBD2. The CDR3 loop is CATGGVSYNEQFF. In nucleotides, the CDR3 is TGTGCCACGGGAGGGGTGTCCTACAATGAGCAGTTCTTC.